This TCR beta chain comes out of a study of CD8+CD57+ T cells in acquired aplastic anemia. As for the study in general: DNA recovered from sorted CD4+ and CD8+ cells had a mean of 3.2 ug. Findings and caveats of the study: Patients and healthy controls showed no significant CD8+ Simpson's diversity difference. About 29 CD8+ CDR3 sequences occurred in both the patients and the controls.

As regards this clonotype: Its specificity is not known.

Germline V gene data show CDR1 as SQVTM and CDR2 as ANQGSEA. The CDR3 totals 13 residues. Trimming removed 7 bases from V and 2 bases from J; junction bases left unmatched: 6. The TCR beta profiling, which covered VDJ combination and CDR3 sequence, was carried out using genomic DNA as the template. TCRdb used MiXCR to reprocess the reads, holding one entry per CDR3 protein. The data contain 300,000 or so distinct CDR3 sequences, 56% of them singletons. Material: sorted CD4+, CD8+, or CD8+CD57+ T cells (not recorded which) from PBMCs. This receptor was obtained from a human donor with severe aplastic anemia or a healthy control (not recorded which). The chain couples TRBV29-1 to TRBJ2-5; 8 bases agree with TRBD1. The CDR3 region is CSGRTGPQETQYF. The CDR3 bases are TGCAGCGGACGGACAGGGCCACAAGAGACCCAGTACTTC. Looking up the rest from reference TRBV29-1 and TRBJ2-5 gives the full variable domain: SAVISQKPSRDICQRGTSLTIQCQVDSQVTMMFWYRQQPGQSLTLIATANQGSEATYESGFVIDKFPISRPNLTFSTLTVSNMSPEDSSIYLCSGRTGPQETQYFGPGTRLLVL.